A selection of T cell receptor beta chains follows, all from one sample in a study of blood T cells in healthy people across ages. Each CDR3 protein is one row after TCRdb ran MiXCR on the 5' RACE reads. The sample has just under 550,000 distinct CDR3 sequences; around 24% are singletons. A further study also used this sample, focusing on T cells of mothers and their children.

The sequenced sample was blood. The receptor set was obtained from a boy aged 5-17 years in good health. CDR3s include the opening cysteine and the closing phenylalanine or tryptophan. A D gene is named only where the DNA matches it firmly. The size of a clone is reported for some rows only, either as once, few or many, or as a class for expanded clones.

CDR3 protein: CASGGSCNEQFF; CDR3 DNA: TGCGCCAGCGGGGGGAGTTGCAATGAGCAGTTCTTC; clone size: .; V gene: TRBV5-1; D gene: .; J gene: TRBJ2-1
CDR3 protein: CASSGGGQRFANYGYTF; CDR3 DNA: TGTGCCAGCAGCGGGGGGGGACAGAGGTTTGCTAACTATGGCTACACCTTC; clone size: .; V gene: TRBV7-9; D gene: TRBD1; J gene: TRBJ1-2
CDR3 protein: CASSFSITYEQYF; CDR3 DNA: TGTGCCAGCAGCTTCAGCATAACTTACGAGCAGTACTTC; clone size: .; V gene: TRBV7-2; D gene: .; J gene: TRBJ2-7
CDR3 protein: CASSLTRPGTAYEQYF; CDR3 DNA: TGTGCCAGCAGCTTAACCCGACCCGGGACGGCGTACGAGCAGTACTTC; clone size: .; V gene: TRBV6-2/TRBV6-3; D gene: .; J gene: TRBJ2-7
CDR3 protein: CASSLGGFDEQYF; CDR3 DNA: TGTGCCAGCAGTTTGGGGGGGTTCGACGAGCAGTACTTC; clone size: few; V gene: TRBV27; D gene: TRBD2; J gene: TRBJ2-7
CDR3 protein: CASSIGGLWGEQYF; CDR3 DNA: TGTGCCAGTAGTATAGGTGGGCTTTGGGGTGAGCAGTACTTC; clone size: .; V gene: TRBV19; D gene: .; J gene: TRBJ2-5
CDR3 protein: CASSSDRLGTIYF; CDR3 DNA: TGTGCCAGCAGTTCCGACAGACTAGGCACCATATATTTT; clone size: .; V gene: TRBV12-3/TRBV12-4; D gene: .; J gene: TRBJ1-3
CDR3 protein: CASSASGGYTDTQYF; CDR3 DNA: TGTGCCAGCAGCGCAAGCGGGGGCTACACAGATACGCAGTATTTT; clone size: .; V gene: TRBV9; D gene: TRBD2; J gene: TRBJ2-3
CDR3 protein: CASSTSGSFGDEQFF; CDR3 DNA: TGTGCCAGCAGCACCAGCGGGAGTTTTGGCGATGAGCAGTTCTTC; clone size: .; V gene: TRBV11-2; D gene: TRBD2; J gene: TRBJ2-1
CDR3 protein: CASSLHPTGGTGELFF; CDR3 DNA: TGTGCCAGCAGCCTTCACCCGACAGGGGGCACCGGGGAGCTGTTTTTT; clone size: .; V gene: TRBV3-1; D gene: TRBD1; J gene: TRBJ2-2
CDR3 protein: CSAGRGGSSGRTYEQYF; CDR3 DNA: TGCAGTGCTGGAAGAGGGGGATCTAGCGGACGAACCTATGAGCAGTACTTC; clone size: few; V gene: TRBV20-1; D gene: .; J gene: TRBJ2-5
CDR3 protein: CASSNSDRSNTGELFF; CDR3 DNA: TGTGCCAGCAGCAACTCCGACAGATCGAACACCGGGGAGCTGTTTTTT; clone size: once; V gene: TRBV21-1; D gene: .; J gene: TRBJ2-2
CDR3 protein: CASSEGGLTYNEQFF; CDR3 DNA: TGTGCCAGCAGTGAAGGGGGACTAACCTACAATGAGCAGTTCTTC; clone size: .; V gene: TRBV2; D gene: TRBD2; J gene: TRBJ2-1
CDR3 protein: CASSSERGVSYEQYF; CDR3 DNA: TGTGCCAGCAGTTCGGAGCGGGGCGTCTCCTACGAGCAGTACTTC; clone size: .; V gene: TRBV28; D gene: TRBD2; J gene: TRBJ2-7
CDR3 protein: CASSPPGTGINQPQHF; CDR3 DNA: TGTGCCAGCAGCCCTCCCGGGACAGGGATCAATCAGCCCCAGCATTTT; clone size: .; V gene: TRBV2; D gene: TRBD1; J gene: TRBJ1-5
CDR3 protein: CASSGFNVRSYNEQFF; CDR3 DNA: TGTGCCAGCAGTGGATTCAACGTCAGATCCTACAATGAGCAGTTCTTC; clone size: once; V gene: TRBV6-1; D gene: .; J gene: TRBJ2-1
CDR3 protein: CASSHLRGTYNEQFF; CDR3 DNA: TGCGCCAGCAGCCATCTCCGGGGGACCTACAATGAGCAGTTCTTC; clone size: few; V gene: TRBV4-1; D gene: .; J gene: TRBJ2-1
CDR3 protein: CAISQGSGGDSPLHF; CDR3 DNA: TGCGCCATCAGCCAAGGATCCGGCGGAGATTCACCCCTCCACTTT; clone size: .; V gene: TRBV4-1; D gene: .; J gene: TRBJ1-6
CDR3 protein: CSAQGPSRSNEQLF; CDR3 DNA: TGCAGCGCCCAAGGTCCCAGCCGGTCCAATGAGCAGCTCTTC; clone size: few; V gene: TRBV29-1; D gene: .; J gene: TRBJ2-1
CDR3 protein: CSAASGASYTEAFF; CDR3 DNA: TGCAGTGCCGCGTCCGGAGCAAGTTACACTGAAGCTTTCTTT; clone size: .; V gene: TRBV20-1; D gene: .; J gene: TRBJ1-1
CDR3 protein: CASSPTGRYGYTF; CDR3 DNA: TGTGCCAGCAGTCCGACAGGTCGCTATGGCTACACCTTC; clone size: .; V gene: TRBV28; D gene: .; J gene: TRBJ1-2
CDR3 protein: CSVDGAGPDTQYF; CDR3 DNA: TGCAGCGTTGATGGTGCGGGGCCAGATACGCAGTATTTT; clone size: few; V gene: TRBV29-1; D gene: .; J gene: TRBJ2-3
CDR3 protein: CASSLGTTGREQYF; CDR3 DNA: TGTGCCAGCAGTTTAGGGACTACAGGTCGGGAGCAGTACTTC; clone size: .; V gene: TRBV27; D gene: TRBD2; J gene: TRBJ2-7
CDR3 protein: CASSFGVYEQYF; CDR3 DNA: TGTGCCAGCAGTTTCGGGGTCTACGAGCAGTACTTC; clone size: .; V gene: TRBV28; D gene: .; J gene: TRBJ2-7
CDR3 protein: CASSLDRGWDQETQYF; CDR3 DNA: TGCGCCAGCAGCTTGGACCGGGGTTGGGACCAAGAGACCCAGTACTTC; clone size: once; V gene: TRBV5-1; D gene: .; J gene: TRBJ2-5
CDR3 protein: CSARILAESYEQYF; CDR3 DNA: TGCAGTGCTAGGATACTAGCGGAGTCCTACGAGCAGTACTTT; clone size: few; V gene: TRBV20-1; D gene: TRBD2; J gene: TRBJ2-7
CDR3 protein: CASSADRGVYEQYF; CDR3 DNA: TGTGCCAGCAGTGCGGACAGGGGTGTCTACGAGCAGTACTTC; clone size: .; V gene: TRBV28; D gene: TRBD1; J gene: TRBJ2-7
CDR3 protein: CASNDPGSYRGMNTEAFF; CDR3 DNA: TGTGCCAGCAACGACCCCGGCAGCTACAGGGGTATGAACACTGAAGCTTTCTTT; clone size: .; V gene: TRBV6-1; D gene: TRBD1; J gene: TRBJ1-1
CDR3 protein: CSAGTPNQPQHF; CDR3 DNA: TGCAGTGCTGGGACGCCCAATCAGCCCCAGCATTTT; clone size: .; V gene: TRBV20-1; D gene: .; J gene: TRBJ1-5
CDR3 protein: CSARDPLRTSVETQYF; CDR3 DNA: TGCAGTGCTAGAGATCCCCTGAGGACTAGCGTCGAGACCCAGTACTTC; clone size: few; V gene: TRBV20-1; D gene: TRBD2; J gene: TRBJ2-5
CDR3 protein: CASSWGTDYEQYF; CDR3 DNA: TGCGCCAGCAGCTGGGGGACAGACTACGAGCAGTACTTC; clone size: few; V gene: TRBV5-1; D gene: TRBD1; J gene: TRBJ2-7
CDR3 protein: CSGAASTDTQYF; CDR3 DNA: TGCAGCGGAGCGGCTAGCACAGATACGCAGTATTTT; clone size: many; V gene: TRBV29-1; D gene: .; J gene: TRBJ2-3
CDR3 protein: CASSPDTGGNEQFF; CDR3 DNA: TGTGCCAGCAGCCCTGACACAGGGGGCAATGAGCAGTTCTTC; clone size: .; V gene: TRBV5-6; D gene: TRBD1; J gene: TRBJ2-1
CDR3 protein: CASSVGTSGRAEETQYF; CDR3 DNA: TGTGCCAGCAGCGTTGGGACTAGCGGGAGGGCCGAGGAGACCCAGTACTTC; clone size: few; V gene: TRBV9; D gene: TRBD2; J gene: TRBJ2-5
CDR3 protein: CAGSSNRGLNSGANVLTF; CDR3 DNA: TGTGCCGGCAGCTCCAACAGGGGGCTGAACTCTGGGGCCAACGTCCTGACTTTC; clone size: .; V gene: TRBV7-3; D gene: TRBD1; J gene: TRBJ2-6
CDR3 protein: CASSNPQGFVEKLFF; CDR3 DNA: TGTGCCAGCAGCAACCCACAGGGTTTTGTCGAAAAACTGTTTTTT; clone size: .; V gene: TRBV21-1; D gene: .; J gene: TRBJ1-4
CDR3 protein: CASRTSPFRGSYEQYF; CDR3 DNA: TGTGCCTCCAGGACTAGCCCATTTCGGGGCTCCTACGAGCAGTACTTC; clone size: .; V gene: TRBV7-2; D gene: TRBD2; J gene: TRBJ2-7
CDR3 protein: CATESATNEKLFF; CDR3 DNA: TGTGCCACTGAGAGCGCAACTAATGAAAAACTGTTTTTT; clone size: .; V gene: TRBV7-9; D gene: .; J gene: TRBJ1-4
CDR3 protein: CASSLARPNTIYF; CDR3 DNA: TGTGCCAGCAGCTTAGCCAGACCGAACACCATATATTTT; clone size: .; V gene: TRBV7-9; D gene: .; J gene: TRBJ1-3
CDR3 protein: CASSPSPGIESLGTDTQYF; CDR3 DNA: TGTGCCAGCAGCCCCTCACCAGGGATTGAGAGCTTGGGCACAGATACGCAGTATTTT; clone size: .; V gene: TRBV7-9; D gene: .; J gene: TRBJ2-3
CDR3 protein: CSARDRWANVLTF; CDR3 DNA: TGCAGTGCGCGGGACCGCTGGGCCAACGTCCTGACTTTC; clone size: few; V gene: TRBV20-1; D gene: .; J gene: TRBJ2-6